The T cell receptor (beta chain) under discussion was sequenced for a study of shared clonotypes between healthy human individuals (dated by TCRdb to 2018 to 2020). About the study as a whole: The cohort comprised two women and a few men aged 18 to 49 years. To estimate repertoire size and how much clonotype sharing occurs between individuals, the study deeply sequenced the blood TCR repertoires of several healthy adults. Different laboratories and diverse techniques were used to prepare libraries and sequence TCR repertoires, to increase sequencing depth and limit assay-specific biases. Per donor, leukapheresis produced somewhere between about 0.94 and 9 billion PBMCs. Broad study findings and their caveats: The small number of donors limited the genetic and exposure-history diversity represented. Pairwise subsampling led to the expectation that sequencing depth would affect the degree of clonotype sharing among donors. Sampling was restricted to blood, and TCR repertoires in tissue are likely to differ from TCR repertoires in blood.

TCR CDR3 regions were amplified from genomic DNA by multiplex PCR using the deep immunoSEQ assay. For each cell subset, the extracted genomic DNA was distributed evenly across all wells of several immunoSEQ 96-well plates, and each plate served as one replicate. Each replicate PCR for unsorted PBMC received about 0.3 ug genomic DNA, equal to approximately 30,000 T cell genomes. Ten immunoSEQ deep assay plates were used to sequence the unsorted PBMC genomic DNA. The purified libraries were quantified using a Qubit 3.0 fluorometer, sized with a Bioanalyzer 2100, and then quantified again using the KAPA Library Quantification kit. Every immunoSEQ 96-well plate was sequenced on a separate single-read 150-cycle Illumina NextSeq 550 flow cell. Processing in the source paper ran as follows. Because the immunoSEQ output included only junctional sequences and no quality scores, the filtering could not be the same as the filtering used for full-length reads. Sequences were annotated with PyIR, a Python wrapper for IgBLAST v1.9, and V/J genes and CDR3 were assigned using IMGT germline references. Any read was removed if the V/J assignment was weak (E-value above 1e-6), the CDR3 was missing, or the read contained stop codons, out-of-frame junctions, or ambiguous translated residues. A V3J clonotype was defined by an identical inferred V gene, J gene, and CDR3 amino acid sequence. Percentage overlap between repertoires was computed as shared unique clonotypes divided by the size of the smaller repertoire. Repertoire richness was assessed with RTK rarefaction, the Chao1 estimator, and Recon v2.1 estimates of unobserved clonotypes. This is the immuneACCESS table as TCRdb keeps it, with only in-frame sequences that have V and J called. A part of the clones is gone; compared with another copy, unresolved V genes explain less than half, and the rest is unexplained. The V and J calls and clone size come from that table; D and trimming were worked out from the DNA. This sample comprises a few hundred thousand clones, around 77% of them detected only once. The biggest ten clones account for approximately 12% of the sample.

Healthy HIV-negative adults with no recently reported acute infections or vaccinations were included as donors. Every donor was a Caucasian adult living in Nashville, Tennessee, USA. In the unsorted samples, 87 million or so PBMCs were counted, and genomic DNA was extracted using the QIAamp DNA Blood Mini kit. Blood was collected by leukapheresis, and PBMCs were isolated by Ficoll-Histopaque density gradient centrifugation and then cryopreserved in liquid nitrogen vapor phase. Turning to this clone: No antigen is known for it. The sample holds no much larger clone one base away, and base qualities are not on file.

The germline V gene encodes CDR1 SNHLY and CDR2 FYNNEI. The CDR3 runs 11 residues from the cysteine to the phenylalanine. Left in the record is the CDR3 DNA by itself, 33 bases read in frame from the first base. The germline ends are 7 bases apart after V is trimmed by 10 bases and J by 3 bases. This chain is built from TRBV2 and TRBJ2-1, with the D gene uncertain. The sample consisted of PBMCs. This TCR derives from a woman aged 40-49 years in good health. Some clones in this sample may be carry-over from other donors' samples. This receptor carries the CDR3 CATKIYNEQFF. In nucleotide form, the sequence is TGTGCCACCAAGATCTACAATGAGCAGTTCTTC.